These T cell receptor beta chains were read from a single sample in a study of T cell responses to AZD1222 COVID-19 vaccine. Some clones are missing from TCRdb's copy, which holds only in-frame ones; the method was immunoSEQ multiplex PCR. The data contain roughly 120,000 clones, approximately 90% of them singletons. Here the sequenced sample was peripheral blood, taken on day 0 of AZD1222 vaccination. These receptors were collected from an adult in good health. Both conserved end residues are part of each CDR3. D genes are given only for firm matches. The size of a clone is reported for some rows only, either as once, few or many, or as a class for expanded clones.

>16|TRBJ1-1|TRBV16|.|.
CASSPTWERGARGAFF
TGTGCCAGCAGCCCAACGTGGGAGCGGGGAGCCCGAGGGGCTTTCTTT
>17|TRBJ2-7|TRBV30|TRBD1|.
CAWSVQSGQPSSYEQYF
TGTGCCTGGAGTGTACAGTCGGGACAGCCGAGCTCCTACGAGCAGTACTTC
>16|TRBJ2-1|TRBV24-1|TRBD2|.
CATSEPAGGPWNEQFF
TGTGCCACCAGTGAACCAGCGGGAGGGCCGTGGAATGAGCAGTTCTTC
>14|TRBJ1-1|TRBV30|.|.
CAWTSSPGNTEAFF
TGTGCCTGGACCTCCAGCCCCGGGAACACTGAAGCTTTCTTT
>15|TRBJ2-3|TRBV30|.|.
CAWSGSALYTDTQYF
TGTGCCTGGAGTGGATCCGCTCTTTACACAGATACGCAGTATTTT
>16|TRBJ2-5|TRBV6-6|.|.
CASRRDSYSLGETQYF
TGTGCCAGCAGGCGGGACAGTTACTCCCTGGGGGAGACCCAGTACTTC
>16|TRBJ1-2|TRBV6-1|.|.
CASSGGSRHSNYGYTF
TGTGCCAGCAGTGGGGGGTCAAGACATTCTAACTATGGCTACACCTTC
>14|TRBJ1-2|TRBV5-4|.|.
CASSLSEPSYGYTF
TGTGCCAGCAGCTTGTCGGAGCCGTCATATGGCTACACCTTC
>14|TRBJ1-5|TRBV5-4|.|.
CASSLAGDNQPQHF
TGTGCCAGCAGCTTGGCAGGGGATAATCAGCCCCAGCATTTT
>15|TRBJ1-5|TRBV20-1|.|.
CSASGDPPGDQPQHF
TGCAGTGCTAGTGGGGATCCCCCCGGGGATCAGCCCCAGCATTTT
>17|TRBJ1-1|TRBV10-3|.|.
CAISEGTRGGLNTEAFF
TGTGCCATCAGTGAAGGGACGCGAGGGGGGTTGAACACTGAAGCTTTCTTT
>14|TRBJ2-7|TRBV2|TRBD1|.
CASRGDSSVSEQYF
TGTGCCAGCAGGGGGGACAGCTCTGTCAGCGAGCAGTACTTC
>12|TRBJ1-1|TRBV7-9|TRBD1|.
CASSKRQGEAFF
TGTGCCAGCAGCAAGAGACAGGGTGAAGCTTTCTTT
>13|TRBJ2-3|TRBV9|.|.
CASSVQGTDTQYF
TGTGCCAGCAGCGTACAGGGTACAGATACGCAGTATTTT
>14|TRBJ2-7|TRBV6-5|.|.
CAGSLGTSSYEQYF
TGTGCCGGCAGCCTCGGGACATCCTCCTACGAGCAGTACTTC
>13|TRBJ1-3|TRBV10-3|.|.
CAISGGVGNTIYF
TGTGCCATCAGTGGAGGGGTCGGAAACACCATATATTTT
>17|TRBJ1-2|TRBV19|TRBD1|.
CASLPPGQGSTLYGYTF
TGTGCCAGTCTTCCTCCGGGACAGGGTAGTACCCTCTATGGCTACACCTTC
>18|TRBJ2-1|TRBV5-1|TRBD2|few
CASSLGLAGAAQREEQFF
TGCGCCAGCAGCTTGGGGCTAGCGGGGGCGGCCCAGCGGGAGGAGCAGTTCTTC
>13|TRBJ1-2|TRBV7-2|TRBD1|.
CASSLPGGSGYTF
TGTGCCAGCAGCTTACCAGGGGGAAGTGGCTACACCTTC
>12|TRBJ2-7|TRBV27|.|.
CASSPPGSEQYF
TGTGCCAGCAGCCCCCCCGGGAGCGAGCAGTACTTC
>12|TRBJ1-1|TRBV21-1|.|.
CASRFMNTEAFF
TGTGCCAGCAGATTCATGAACACTGAAGCTTTCTTT
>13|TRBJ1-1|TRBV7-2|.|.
CASSFRGNTEAFF
TGTGCCAGCAGCTTTCGGGGGAACACTGAAGCTTTCTTT
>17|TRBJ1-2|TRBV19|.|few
CASSILDLGIPNYGYTF
TGTGCCAGTAGTATCCTGGATTTAGGGATCCCTAACTATGGCTACACCTTC
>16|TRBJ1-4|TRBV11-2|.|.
CASSLGWRGRNEKLFF
TGTGCCAGCAGCTTAGGGTGGCGGGGACGTAATGAAAAACTGTTTTTT
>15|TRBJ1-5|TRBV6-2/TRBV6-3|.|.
CASSRAQGVNQPQHF
TGTGCCAGCAGTCGCGCGCAGGGTGTCAATCAGCCCCAGCATTTT
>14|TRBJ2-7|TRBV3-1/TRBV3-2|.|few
CASRPSGLSYEQYF
TGTGCCAGCAGACCAAGCGGACTCTCCTACGAGCAGTACTTC
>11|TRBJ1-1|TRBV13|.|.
CASSLWAGAFF
TGTGCCAGCAGCTTATGGGCTGGAGCTTTCTTT
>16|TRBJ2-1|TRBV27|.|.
CASSLSRDPGASGQFF
TGTGCCAGCAGTTTATCCAGGGATCCAGGGGCTAGTGGGCAGTTCTTC
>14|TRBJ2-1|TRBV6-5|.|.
CASRGGTDYNEQFF
TGTGCCAGCAGAGGGGGGACAGACTACAATGAGCAGTTCTTC
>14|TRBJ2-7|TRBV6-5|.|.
CASSYSRGGDEQYF
TGTGCCAGCAGTTACTCTAGGGGTGGCGACGAGCAGTACTTC
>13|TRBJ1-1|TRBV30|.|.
CAHNSQLNTEAFF
TGTGCCCATAATTCACAACTGAACACTGAAGCTTTCTTT